This TCR beta chain is drawn from a study of blood T cell repertoires in COVID-19. Study context: Donors in the United States, Italy and Spain gave samples during acute or convalescent COVID-19. T cells, B-cell-depleted T cells, or PBMCs supplied cDNA or gDNA.

Assay used: immunoSEQ multiplex PCR; TCRdb lists only in-frame clones, some missing. This sample has some 150,000 clones, with 88% found just once. Germline V gene lookup returns CDR1 SEHNR and CDR2 FQNEAQ (reference sequence). This CDR3 is 16 amino acids long. With V trimmed by 7 bases and J by 0 bases, 7 bases remained unmatched. The receptor was isolated from a woman in her twenties or thirties with acute COVID-19. The sequencing sample was made of PBMCs or T cells enriched from blood (not recorded which). J is TRBJ1-3 and V is TRBV7-9; 9 bases agree with TRBD1. The chain's CDR3 is CASTRTGALSGNTIYF. The CDR3 DNA follows: TGTGCCAGCACCCGGACAGGGGCCCTCTCTGGAAACACCATATATTTT. Filled out from reference TRBV7-9 and TRBJ1-3, the complete variable domain reads DTGVSQNPRHKITKRGQNVTFRCDPISEHNRLYWYRQTLGQGPEFLTYFQNEAQLEKSRLLSDRFSAERPKGSFSTLEIQRTEQGDSAMYLCASTRTGALSGNTIYFGEGSWLTVV.